This TCR beta chain is from a study of T-cell reconstitution after alpha-beta-depleted transplantation in children (dated by TCRdb to between 2015 and 2016). About the full investigation: Using TCR repertoire profiling, the study followed T-cell immune reconstitution in a quantitative way in children after TCRalphabeta/CD19-depleted allogeneic hematopoietic cell transplantation.

In the case of this clonotype: The antigen this receptor binds is unknown. Base qualities are not at hand, and no much larger clone is one base apart.

The method was PCR. The sequencing machine was an Illumina HiSeq 2500. To normalize quantification of the TCRbeta repertoire, the TCR libraries were built with molecular barcoding that relied on unique molecular identifiers. The public sequencing data were trimmed at Q25 with fastp and processed into clonotypes with MiXCR by TCRdb, which kept only in-frame beta chains. Merged by CDR3 protein, the rows form single entries marked with the most common genes and DNA. Here the sample has around 300,000 distinct CDR3 sequences; almost 8% occur a single time. The ten largest clones capture 9.1% of the sample. Unmatched junction bases come to 2, with V trimmed by 2 bases and J by 3 bases. The germline V gene encodes CDR1 GTSNPN and CDR2 SVGIG (reference sequence). The CDR3 goes from the cysteine to the phenylalanine over 14 residues. Only CDR3 DNA remains: 42 bases, in frame from the first base. Interpreted using the paper, the treatment or condition label stands for: allogeneic hematopoietic cell transplantation with graft depleted of TCRalphabeta T cells and CD19 B cells. The transplant recipients were children given TCRalphabeta/CD19-depleted allogeneic hematopoietic cell grafts.

Findings and caveats that apply to the study as a whole: In some patients, the high TCRbeta diversity seen at day 60 was put down to recipient T cells and intrathymic progenitors that had survived conditioning. The apparently early alphabetaT-cell count recovery about two months after transplant was reportedly dependent on only several hundred rapidly expanded clones derived from non-depleted graft cells. Hyperexpanded clone frequencies declined over subsequent months; after one year, T-cell counts and TCRbeta diversity were mostly attributed to newly produced T cells.

The rearranged segments are TRBV30 and TRBJ2-1, with TRBD1 identical over 9 junction bases. This receptor was identified in a female patient aged 2 to 10 who had a stem cell transplant for Fanconi anemia, so the T cells may come from the graft donor. Source: peripheral blood, taken 360 days after TCRalphabeta/CD19-depleted stem cell transplant. This receptor has the CDR3 CAWSSDRGYNEQFF. In nucleotide form, the sequence is TGTGCCTGGAGTTCGGACAGGGGCTACAATGAGCAGTTCTTC.